The present T cell receptor (beta chain) was sequenced within a study of cytomegalovirus exposure and HLA in healthy donors. On this clone: What it binds is unknown.

As for the donors, each was a healthy bone marrow donor. This PCR relied on a set of 60 Vbeta primers and 13 Jbeta primers. Method: immunoSEQ multiplex PCR; TCRdb's copy keeps in-frame clones and lacks some. The sample lists a few hundred thousand clones, about 70% occurring once. The germline V gene encodes CDR1 MRHNA and CDR2 SNTAGT. The CDR3 totals 14 residues. V shed 3 bases, J shed 2 bases, and the junction held 4 bases outside the gene matches. Whole-study results and caveats: In a later analysis, the majority of CMV-associated beta chains seemingly showed HLA restriction. Reports showed the classifier diagnosing cytomegalovirus status with high specificity and sensitivity.

This chain joins TRBV6-4 and TRBJ2-7; 7 bases agree with TRBD1. The TCR sequence derives from a woman aged 25 to 39 in good health and CMV-seronegative. Source material: PBMCs. In nucleotides, the CDR3 is TGTGCCAGCAGTGATAACAGGGGTACCTACGAGCAGTACTTC. This translates into CASSDNRGTYEQYF.